This T cell receptor beta chain was sequenced during a study of blood T cell repertoires in COVID-19. Study in general: Material from acute and convalescent COVID-19 was sourced from the United States, Italy and Spain. Nucleic acid was either cDNA or gDNA, and it came from T cells, B-cell-depleted T cells, or PBMCs.

Original analysis: The assay estimated nucleated cells by amplifying reference gene primers. Method: immunoSEQ multiplex PCR; TCRdb's copy keeps in-frame clones and lacks some. Clone size and V and J calls were adopted from that table, with D and trimming inferred from the DNA. The sample contains some 99,000 clones, around 84% of which appear only once. The TCR was taken from a woman in her sixties in a cohort sampled during active or convalescent COVID-19. Material: peripheral blood.

For the CDR3, the DNA is TGTGCCAGCAGTCGACACAGGGAAAAGGGCTATGGCTACACCTTC. Its protein is CASSRHREKGYGYTF. The rearrangement links TRBV3-1 (or the pseudogene TRBV3-2) to TRBJ1-2; D is possibly TRBD1 (6 bases). This CDR3 is 15 amino acids long. Germline loops: CDR1 LGHDT, CDR2 YNNKEL (reference sequence). V gave up 6 bases and J gave up 4 bases, with 18 bases separating them.